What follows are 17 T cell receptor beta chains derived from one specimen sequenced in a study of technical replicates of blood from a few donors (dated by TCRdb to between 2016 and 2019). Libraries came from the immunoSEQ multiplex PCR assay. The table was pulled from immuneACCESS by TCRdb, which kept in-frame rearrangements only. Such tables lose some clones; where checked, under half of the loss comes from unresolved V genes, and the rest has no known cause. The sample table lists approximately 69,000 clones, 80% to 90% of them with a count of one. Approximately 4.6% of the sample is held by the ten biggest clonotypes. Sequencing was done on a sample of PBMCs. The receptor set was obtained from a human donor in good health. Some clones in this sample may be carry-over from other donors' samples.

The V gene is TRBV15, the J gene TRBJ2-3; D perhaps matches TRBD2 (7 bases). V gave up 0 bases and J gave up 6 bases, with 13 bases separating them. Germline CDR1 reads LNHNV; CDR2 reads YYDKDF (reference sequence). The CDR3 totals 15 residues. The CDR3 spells CATSRDGRGMDTQYF. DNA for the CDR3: TGTGCCACCAGCAGAGATGGGAGGGGGATGGATACGCAGTATTTT.

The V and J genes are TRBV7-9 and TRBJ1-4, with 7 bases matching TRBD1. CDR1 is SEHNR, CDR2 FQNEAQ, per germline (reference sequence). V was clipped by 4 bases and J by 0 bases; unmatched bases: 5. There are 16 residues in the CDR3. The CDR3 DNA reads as TGTGCCAGCAGCTCCCGACAGGGCGCAACTAATGAAAAACTGTTTTTT. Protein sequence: CASSSRQGATNEKLFF.

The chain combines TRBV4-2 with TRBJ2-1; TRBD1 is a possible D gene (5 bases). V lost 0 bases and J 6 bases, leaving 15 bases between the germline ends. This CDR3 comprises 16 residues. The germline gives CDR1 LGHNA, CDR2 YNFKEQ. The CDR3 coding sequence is TGTGCCAGCAGCCAAGATTGGGGCACGCTAGGCAATGAGCAGTTCTTC. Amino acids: CASSQDWGTLGNEQFF.

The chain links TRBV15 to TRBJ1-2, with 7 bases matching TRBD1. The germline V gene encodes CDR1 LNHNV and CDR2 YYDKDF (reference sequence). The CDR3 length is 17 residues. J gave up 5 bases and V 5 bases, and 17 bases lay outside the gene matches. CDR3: CATSSSLGTARVYGYTF. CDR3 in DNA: TGTGCCACCAGCTCTTCTCTCGGGACAGCAAGGGTGTATGGCTACACCTTC.

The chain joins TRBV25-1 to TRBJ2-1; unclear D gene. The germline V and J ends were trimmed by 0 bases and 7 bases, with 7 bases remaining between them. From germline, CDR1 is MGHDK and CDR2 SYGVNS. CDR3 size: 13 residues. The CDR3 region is CASSEYLGNEQFF. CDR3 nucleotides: TGTGCCAGCAGTGAATATCTCGGGAATGAGCAGTTCTTC.

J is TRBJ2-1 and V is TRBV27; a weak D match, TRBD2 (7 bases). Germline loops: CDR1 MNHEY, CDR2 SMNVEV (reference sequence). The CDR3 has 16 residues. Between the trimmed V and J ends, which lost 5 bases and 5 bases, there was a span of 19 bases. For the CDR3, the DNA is TGTGCCAGCAGTACCCTTTGGCGGGGGACAAACAATGAGCAGTTCTTC. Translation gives CASSTLWRGTNNEQFF.

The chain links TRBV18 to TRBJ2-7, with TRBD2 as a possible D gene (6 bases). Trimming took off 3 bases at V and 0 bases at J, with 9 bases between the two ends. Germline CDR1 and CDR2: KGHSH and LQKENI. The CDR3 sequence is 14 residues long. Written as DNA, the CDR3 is TGTGCCAGCTCACCGGCGACTAGCTCCTACGAGCAGTACTTC. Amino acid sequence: CASSPATSSYEQYF.

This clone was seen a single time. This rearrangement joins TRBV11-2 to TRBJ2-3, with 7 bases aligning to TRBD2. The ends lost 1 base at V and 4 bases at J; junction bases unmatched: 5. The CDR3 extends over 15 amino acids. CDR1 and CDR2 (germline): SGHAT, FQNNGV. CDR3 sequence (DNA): TGTGCCAGCAGCTTAGTTGGAGGGAGGGCAGATACGCAGTATTTT. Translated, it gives CASSLVGGRADTQYF.

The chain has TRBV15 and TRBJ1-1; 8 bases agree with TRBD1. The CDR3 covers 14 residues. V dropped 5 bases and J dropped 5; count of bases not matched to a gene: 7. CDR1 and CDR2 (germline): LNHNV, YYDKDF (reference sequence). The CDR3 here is CATSSRGRETEAFF. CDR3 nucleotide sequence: TGTGCCACCAGCTCCAGGGGGCGGGAGACTGAAGCTTTCTTT.

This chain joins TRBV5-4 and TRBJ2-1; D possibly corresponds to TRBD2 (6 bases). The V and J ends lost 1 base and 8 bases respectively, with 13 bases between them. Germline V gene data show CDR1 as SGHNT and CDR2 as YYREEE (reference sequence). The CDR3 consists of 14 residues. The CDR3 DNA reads TGTGCCAGCAGCTTGTGGGGGGTTGGAGATGAGCAGTTCTTC. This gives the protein CASSLWGVGDEQFF.

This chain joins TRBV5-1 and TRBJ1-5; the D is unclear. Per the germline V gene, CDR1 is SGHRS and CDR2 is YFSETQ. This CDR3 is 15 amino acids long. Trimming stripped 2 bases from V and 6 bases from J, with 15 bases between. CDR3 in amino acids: CASSLLPGEAQPQHF. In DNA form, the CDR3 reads TGCGCCAGCAGCTTACTGCCCGGGGAAGCTCAGCCCCAGCATTTT.

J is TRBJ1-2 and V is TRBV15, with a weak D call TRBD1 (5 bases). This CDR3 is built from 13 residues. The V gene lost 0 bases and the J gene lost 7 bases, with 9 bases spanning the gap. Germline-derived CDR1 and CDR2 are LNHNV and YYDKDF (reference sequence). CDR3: CATSREPGGGYTF. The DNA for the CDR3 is TGTGCCACCAGCAGAGAGCCCGGGGGTGGCTACACCTTC.

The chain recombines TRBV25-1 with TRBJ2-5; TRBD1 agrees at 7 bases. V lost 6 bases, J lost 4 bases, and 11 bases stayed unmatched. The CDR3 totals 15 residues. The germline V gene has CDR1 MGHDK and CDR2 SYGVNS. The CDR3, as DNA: TGTGCCAGCAGCAACCCCTCGACAGGGCGAGAGACCCAGTACTTC. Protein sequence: CASSNPSTGRETQYF.

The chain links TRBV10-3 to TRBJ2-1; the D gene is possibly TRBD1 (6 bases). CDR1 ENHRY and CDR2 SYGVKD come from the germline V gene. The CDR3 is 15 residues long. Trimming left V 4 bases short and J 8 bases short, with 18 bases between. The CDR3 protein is CAISVRGEVFDEQFF. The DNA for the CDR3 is TGTGCCATCAGTGTCAGGGGCGAGGTCTTCGATGAGCAGTTCTTC.

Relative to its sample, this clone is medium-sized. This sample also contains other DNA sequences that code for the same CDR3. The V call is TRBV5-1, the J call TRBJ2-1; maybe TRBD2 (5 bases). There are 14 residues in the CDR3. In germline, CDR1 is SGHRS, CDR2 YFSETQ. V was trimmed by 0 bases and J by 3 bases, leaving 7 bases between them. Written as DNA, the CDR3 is TGCGCCAGCAGCTTGGGTGGAGGCTACAATGAGCAGTTCTTC. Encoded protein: CASSLGGGYNEQFF.

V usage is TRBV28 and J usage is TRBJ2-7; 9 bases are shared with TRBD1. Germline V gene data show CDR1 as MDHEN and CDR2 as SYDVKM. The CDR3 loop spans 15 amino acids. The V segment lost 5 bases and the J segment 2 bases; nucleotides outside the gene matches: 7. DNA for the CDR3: TGTGCCAGCAGTGTCCCGGGACAGGGAGCCTACGAGCAGTACTTC. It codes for CASSVPGQGAYEQYF.

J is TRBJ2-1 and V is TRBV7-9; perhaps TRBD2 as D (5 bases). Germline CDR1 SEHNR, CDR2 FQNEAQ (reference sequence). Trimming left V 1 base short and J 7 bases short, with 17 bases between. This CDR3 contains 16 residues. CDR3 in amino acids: CASSLGARALFNEQFF. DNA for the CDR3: TGTGCCAGCAGCTTAGGGGCGAGGGCCCTATTTAATGAGCAGTTCTTC.